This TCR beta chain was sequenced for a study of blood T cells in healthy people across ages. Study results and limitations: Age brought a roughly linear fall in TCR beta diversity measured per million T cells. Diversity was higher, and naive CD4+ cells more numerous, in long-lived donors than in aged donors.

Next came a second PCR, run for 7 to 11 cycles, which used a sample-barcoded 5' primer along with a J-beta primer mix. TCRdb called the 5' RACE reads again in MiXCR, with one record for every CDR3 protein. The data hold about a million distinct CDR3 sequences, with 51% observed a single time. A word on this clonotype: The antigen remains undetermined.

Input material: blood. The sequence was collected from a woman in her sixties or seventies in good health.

The CDR3: CASSSTGAVPYEQYF. CDR3 sequence (DNA): TGTGCCAGCAGCTCTACAGGAGCCGTACCCTACGAGCAGTACTTC. V and J are TRBV7-9 and TRBJ2-5; a possible D gene is TRBD1 (5 bases). The end of the DNA is better explained by TRBJ2-7, so the J call may be wrong. Germline-derived CDR1 and CDR2 are SEHNR and FQNEAQ (reference sequence). The CDR3 covers 15 residues.